This passage covers 22 T cell receptor beta chains from one sample sequenced in a study of beta chain features in type 1 diabetes (dated by TCRdb to 2017 to 2018). Library preparation was by the immunoSEQ multiplex PCR assay. The entire isolated RNA was reverse transcribed using the High Capacity cDNA Reverse Transcription Kit, and thus expressed TCRB transcripts were sequenced. The clones in this table, taken by TCRdb from immuneACCESS, are in-frame only. Not every clone is retained; where verified, under half of the shortfall comes from an unresolved V gene, and the cause of the rest is unknown. The sample records about 340,000 clones, 6.5% to 10% of which are singletons. Roughly 0.44% of the sample rests with the top ten. The specimen sequenced was central memory CD4+ T cells from blood. These receptors were collected from a woman aged 18-29 years in good health.

This clone was observed many times. This chain links TRBV7-2 with TRBJ2-7; no reliable D call. This CDR3 is 11 amino acids long. Germline V CDR1 and CDR2: SGHTA, FQGNSA. The V and J ends lost 5 bases and 4 bases respectively, with 6 bases between them. The CDR3 coding sequence is TGTGCCAGCAGCGATCGGTACGAGCAGTACTTC. The encoded protein is CASSDRYEQYF.

This clone was seen at least ten times. J is TRBJ2-4 and V is TRBV6-1, with D possibly being TRBD1 (5 bases). The germline CDR1 and CDR2 sequences are MNHNS and SASEGT. V lost 9 bases, J lost 2 bases, and 11 bases lay in between. The CDR3 runs to 13 residues. This chain's CDR3 is CASRTGTKNIQYF. In DNA, the CDR3 is TGTGCCAGTAGAACAGGTACCAAAAACATTCAGTACTTC.

This chain joins TRBV7-9 and TRBJ2-1; no clear D gene. Trimming took off 8 bases at V and 7 bases at J, with 18 bases between the two ends. The length of the CDR3 is 14 residues. Germline CDR1 reads SEHNR; CDR2 reads FQNEAQ (reference sequence). In nucleotides, the CDR3 is TGTGCCAGCGGATTCGGAATAATAGAGAATGAGCAGTTCTTC. Residues: CASGFGIIENEQFF.

This clone was counted only a few times. CDR3 loop: CASSLGGQGFWETQYF. Written as DNA, the CDR3 is TGTGCCAGCAGCTTAGGGGGACAGGGCTTTTGGGAGACCCAGTACTTC. The genes are TRBV7-8 and TRBJ2-5, with 9 bases fitting TRBD1. Germline loops: CDR1 SGHVS, CDR2 FQNEAQ. The CDR3 loop spans 16 amino acids. V was pared by 1 base and J by 5 bases, with 8 bases of the junction left unmatched.

The V and J genes are TRBV19 and TRBJ2-2, with 9 bases matching TRBD1. The V gene's germline CDR1 is LNHDA and CDR2 SQIVND (reference sequence). CDR3 size: 16 residues. With V trimmed by 5 bases and J by 5 bases, 9 bases remained unmatched. DNA of the CDR3: TGTGCCAGTAGTCGCCAAAGGACAGGGGAGACCGGGGAGCTGTTTTTT. The encoded protein is CASSRQRTGETGELFF.

The chain combines TRBV7-9 with TRBJ2-1; 12 positions agree with TRBD2. Germline V gene lookup returns CDR1 SEHNR and CDR2 FQNEAQ (reference sequence). V was pared by 5 bases and J by 7 bases, with 15 bases of the junction left unmatched. This CDR3 spans 18 amino acids. The DNA of the CDR3 is TGTGCCAGCAGCCAAGAGTGGACTAGCGGGATGGCTTTAAATGAGCAGTTCTTC. This codes for CASSQEWTSGMALNEQFF.

The sample holds a few counts of this clone. The chain joins TRBV5-4 to TRBJ2-1, with TRBD2 matching over 14 bases. The CDR3 spans 14 residues. The J segment lost 7 bases and the V segment lost 4 bases, leaving 1 base of the junction unmatched. The germline V gene has CDR1 SGHNT and CDR2 YYREEE (reference sequence). In nucleotides, the CDR3 is TGTGCCAGCAGCGGGACTAGCGGGAGAAATGAGCAGTTCTTC. Its translation is CASSGTSGRNEQFF.

Regarding this clone: Within the sample, other DNA sequences also encode this same CDR3. V usage is TRBV19 and J usage is TRBJ1-5; 10 bases align to TRBD1. J lost 1 base, V lost 4 bases, and 4 bases had no gene match. There are 16 residues in the CDR3. From germline, CDR1 is LNHDA and CDR2 SQIVND (reference sequence). The CDR3 sequence is CASSKGTGDSNQPQHF. CDR3 nucleotides: TGTGCCAGTAGTAAGGGGACAGGGGACAGCAATCAGCCCCAGCATTTT.

In this sample, this clone turned up a few times. The chain uses TRBV5-1 and TRBJ2-1; 9 bases line up with TRBD1. This CDR3 has 14 amino acids. Germline V gene lookup returns CDR1 SGHRS and CDR2 YFSETQ. V lost 7 bases, J lost 0 bases, and 2 bases stayed unmatched. The CDR3 protein is CASSTGGSYNEQFF. DNA for the CDR3: TGCGCCAGCTCGACAGGGGGCTCCTACAATGAGCAGTTCTTC.

V is TRBV28 and J is TRBJ2-7; 9 bases are a match to TRBD2. CDR3 length equals 18 residues. The ends lost 3 bases at V and 2 bases at J; junction bases unmatched: 14. Per the germline V gene, CDR1 is MDHEN and CDR2 is SYDVKM. The CDR3 DNA sequence: TGTGCCAGCAGTTTCTCCCCTAGCGGGGCAATGATTACCTACGAGCAGTACTTC. Translating gives CASSFSPSGAMITYEQYF.

The V gene is TRBV1, the J gene TRBJ2-1; the DNA was not used to check the table's D call, TRBD2. TRBV1 is tagged as a pseudogene. The CDR3 has 13 residues. CDR3 nucleotide sequence: TGCACCAGCAGCCAAGTGTCAATAGCTGAGCAGTTCTTC. Residues: CTSSQVSIAEQFF.

This clone turned up a few times. One junction end disagrees with the germline gene, perhaps due to a read error. The rearrangement links TRBV7-7 to TRBJ2-5; D uncertain. In germline, CDR1 is SSHAT, CDR2 FNYEAQ (reference sequence). The CDR3 is 13 residues long. The CDR3 region has the DNA TGTGCTAGCAGCTTATTGGGCCAAGAGACCCAGTACTTC. Amino acid sequence: CASSLLGQETQYF.

This clone was recorded a few times. This sequence joins TRBV10-3 and TRBJ2-2; no firm D call. The V end lost 6 bases, the J end lost 5 bases, and 13 bases lay between the germline ends. This CDR3 region has 14 residues. Germline CDR1 ENHRY, CDR2 SYGVKD. The DNA for the CDR3 is TGTGCCATCAGCCCGAGCCTCGGGACCGGGGAGCTGTTTTTT. The encoded protein is CAISPSLGTGELFF.

The sample holds a few counts of this clone. The V gene is TRBV7-2, the J gene TRBJ2-2, with TRBD2 as a possible D gene (6 bases). Trimming cost V 3 bases and J 2 bases, with 16 bases left between them. The CDR3 runs to 17 residues. CDR1 SGHTA and CDR2 FQGNSA come from the germline V gene. DNA of the CDR3: TGTGCCAGCAGCTTCTTCCCGGGGGTCGGAAACACCGGGGAGCTGTTTTTT. As protein: CASSFFPGVGNTGELFF.

This clone was detected a few times. This chain uses TRBV25-1 with TRBJ2-2, with D unclear. The V end was cut by 6 bases, the J end by 1 base, with 3 bases between. CDR1 is MGHDK, CDR2 SYGVNS, per germline. CDR3 size: 12 residues. CDR3: CASRRNTGELFF. CDR3 DNA: TGTGCCAGCAGGCGGAACACCGGGGAGCTGTTTTTT.

A remark on this clone: The DNA is left out, because the CDR3 cannot be placed on it with certainty; the CDR3 is given as TCRdb lists it. The CDR3 protein is CASTSGTADEKLFF. This chain links TRBV19 with TRBJ1-4; TRBD1 is the table's D call, not checked against the DNA. The CDR3 region is 14 residues in length, termini included. The germline V gene encodes CDR1 LNHDA and CDR2 SQIVND (reference sequence).

The chain combines TRBV11-2 with TRBJ2-1; D gene uncertain. Germline CDR1 is SGHAT and CDR2 is FQNNGV. The length of the CDR3 is 15 residues. V shed 3 bases and J shed 4 bases, with 13 bases lying between them. CDR3 residues: CASSLVGPLYNEQFF. CDR3 nucleotides: TGTGCCAGCAGCTTGGTAGGGCCGTTGTACAATGAGCAGTTCTTC.

V and J are TRBV28 and TRBJ2-5; 12 nucleotides match TRBD1. There are 16 residues in the CDR3. J gave up 5 bases and V 8 bases, and 12 bases lay outside the gene matches. Germline assignment: CDR1 MDHEN and CDR2 SYDVKM. The CDR3 nucleotides read TGTGCCAGCCAAGGGCCGGGACAGGGGGCGCTGGAGACCCAGTACTTC. The encoded protein is CASQGPGQGALETQYF.

The chain is built from TRBV9 and TRBJ2-5; 7 bases align to TRBD1. The CDR3 spans 13 residues. Germline V gives CDR1 SGDLS, CDR2 YYNGEE. Losses at the gene ends were 4 bases for V and 5 bases for J; bases not matched to a gene: 5. CDR3: CASSRGQEETQYF. As DNA, the CDR3 is TGTGCCAGCAGCCGTGGACAGGAGGAGACCCAGTACTTC.

This clone has more than one count but fewer than ten. The chain couples TRBV28 to TRBJ1-5; 8 positions agree with TRBD1. Germline V gene data show CDR1 as MDHEN and CDR2 as SYDVKM. The CDR3 has 14 residues. V lost 6 bases and J lost 5; bases outside the gene matches: 6. The CDR3 sequence is CASSPGQGHQPQHF. DNA of the CDR3: TGTGCCAGCAGCCCTGGACAGGGCCATCAGCCCCAGCATTTT.

This clone has only a few counts. The chain has TRBV7-2 and TRBJ1-1; a possible D gene is TRBD1 (5 bases). The CDR3 has 13 residues. Germline V gene lookup returns CDR1 SGHTA and CDR2 FQGNSA. With 1 base removed from V and 10 bases from J, the gap between germline ends came to 13 bases. The CDR3 reads CASSLGIRARAFF. The CDR3 DNA reads as TGTGCCAGCAGCTTAGGGATCAGGGCCCGAGCTTTCTTT.

The chain couples TRBV25-1 to TRBJ1-1; TRBD1 matches 7 bases. Per the germline V gene, CDR1 is MGHDK and CDR2 is SYGVNS. V shed 7 bases and J 7 bases; nucleotides not matched to a gene: 15. CDR3 length: 15 amino acids. The CDR3: CASNIAGTEGGEAFF. The CDR3 DNA sequence: TGTGCCAGCAACATAGCCGGGACAGAAGGGGGTGAAGCTTTCTTT.